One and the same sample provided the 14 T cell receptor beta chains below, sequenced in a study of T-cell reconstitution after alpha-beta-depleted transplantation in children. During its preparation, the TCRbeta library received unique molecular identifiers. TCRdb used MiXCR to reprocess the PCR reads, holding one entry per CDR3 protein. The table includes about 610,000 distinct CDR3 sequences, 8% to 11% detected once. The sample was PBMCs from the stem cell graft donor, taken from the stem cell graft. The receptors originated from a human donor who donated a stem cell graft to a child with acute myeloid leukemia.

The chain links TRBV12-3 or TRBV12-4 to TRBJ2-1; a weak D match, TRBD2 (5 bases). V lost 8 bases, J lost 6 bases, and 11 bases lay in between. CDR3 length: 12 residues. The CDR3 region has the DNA TGTGCCAGCTCCCGTGCGGGCAATGAGCAGTTCTTC. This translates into CASSRAGNEQFF.

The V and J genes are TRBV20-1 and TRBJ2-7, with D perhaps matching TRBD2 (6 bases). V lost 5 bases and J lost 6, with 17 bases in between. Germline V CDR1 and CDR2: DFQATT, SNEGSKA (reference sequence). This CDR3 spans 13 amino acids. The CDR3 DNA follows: TGCAGTGCTGGATATGACGGGAGAAGCGAGCAGTACTTC. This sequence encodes CSAGYDGRSEQYF.

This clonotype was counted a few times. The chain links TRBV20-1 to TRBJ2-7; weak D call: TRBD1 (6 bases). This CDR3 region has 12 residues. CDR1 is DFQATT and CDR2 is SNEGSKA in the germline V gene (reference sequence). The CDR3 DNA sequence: TGCAGGGGGGCCCCTTCGGCCTACGAGCAGTACTTC. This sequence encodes CRGAPSAYEQYF.

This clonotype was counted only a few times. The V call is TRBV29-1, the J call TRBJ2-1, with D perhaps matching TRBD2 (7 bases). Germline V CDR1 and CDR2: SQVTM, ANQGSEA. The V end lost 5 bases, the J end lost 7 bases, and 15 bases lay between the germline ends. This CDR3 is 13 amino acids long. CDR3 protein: CSVSGGLGNEQFF. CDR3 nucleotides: TGCAGCGTTTCCGGGGGGCTTGGGAATGAGCAGTTCTTC.

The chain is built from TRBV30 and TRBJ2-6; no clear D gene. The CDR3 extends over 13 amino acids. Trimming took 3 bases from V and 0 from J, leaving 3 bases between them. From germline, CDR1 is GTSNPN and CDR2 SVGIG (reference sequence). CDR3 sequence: CAWRPSGANVLTF. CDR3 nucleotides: TGTGCCTGGAGACCCTCTGGGGCCAACGTCCTGACTTTC.

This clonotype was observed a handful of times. The CDR3: CASSLAARQGSYEQYF. The CDR3 region has the DNA TGTGCCAGCAGCCTCGCTGCTAGGCAGGGCTCCTACGAGCAGTACTTC. The chain couples TRBV4-2 to TRBJ2-7; TRBD1 is a possible D gene (5 bases). The germline V gene has CDR1 LGHNA and CDR2 YNFKEQ. The CDR3 is 16 residues long. Deletions cut 4 bases from V and 0 bases from J, with 16 bases between.

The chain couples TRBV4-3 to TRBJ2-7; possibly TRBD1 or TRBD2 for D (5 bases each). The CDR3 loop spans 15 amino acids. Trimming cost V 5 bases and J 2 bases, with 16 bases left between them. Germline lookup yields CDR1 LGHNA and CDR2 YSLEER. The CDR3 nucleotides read TGCGCCAGCAGCTACTACCGGGACCTTGCCTACGAGCAGTACTTC. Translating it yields CASSYYRDLAYEQYF.

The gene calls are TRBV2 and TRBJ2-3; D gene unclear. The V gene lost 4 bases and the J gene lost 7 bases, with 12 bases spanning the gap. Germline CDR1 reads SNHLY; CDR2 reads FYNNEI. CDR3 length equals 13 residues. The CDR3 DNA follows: TGTGCCAGCAGTGTGGGATCGTTGAATACGCAGTATTTT. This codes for CASSVGSLNTQYF.

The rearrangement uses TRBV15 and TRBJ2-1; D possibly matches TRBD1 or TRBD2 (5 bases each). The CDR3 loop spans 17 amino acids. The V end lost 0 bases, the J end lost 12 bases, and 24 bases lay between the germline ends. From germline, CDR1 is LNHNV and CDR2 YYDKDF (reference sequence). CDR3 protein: CATSRDRKGPLRGGQFF. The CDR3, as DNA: TGTGCCACCAGCAGAGATCGGAAGGGGCCCCTTCGGGGTGGGCAGTTCTTC. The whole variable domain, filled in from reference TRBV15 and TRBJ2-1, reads DAMVIQNPRYQVTQFGKPVTLSCSQTLNHNVMYWYQQKSSQAPKLLFHYYDKDFNNEADTPDNFQSRRPNTSFCFLDIRSPGLGDTAMYLCATSRDRKGPLRGGQFFGPGTRLTVL.

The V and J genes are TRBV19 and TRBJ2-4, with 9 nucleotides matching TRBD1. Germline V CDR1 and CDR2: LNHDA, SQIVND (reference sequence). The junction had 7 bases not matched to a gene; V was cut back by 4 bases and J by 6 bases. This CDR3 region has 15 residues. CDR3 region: CASSRGVGQGNIQYF. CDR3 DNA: TGTGCCAGTAGTAGGGGGGTGGGACAGGGAAACATTCAGTACTTC.

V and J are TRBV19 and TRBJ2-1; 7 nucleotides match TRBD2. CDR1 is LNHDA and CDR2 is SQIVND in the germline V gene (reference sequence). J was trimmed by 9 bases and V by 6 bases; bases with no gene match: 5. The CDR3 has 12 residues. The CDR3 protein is CASRRESFEQFF. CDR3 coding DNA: TGTGCCAGTAGGCGGGAGTCGTTTGAGCAGTTCTTC.

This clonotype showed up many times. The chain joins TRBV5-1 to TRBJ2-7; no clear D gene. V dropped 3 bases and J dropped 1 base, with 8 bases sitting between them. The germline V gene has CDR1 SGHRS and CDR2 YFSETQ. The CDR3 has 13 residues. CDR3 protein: CASSYDGSYEQYF. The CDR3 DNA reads TGCGCCAGCAGCTACGACGGATCCTACGAGCAGTACTTC. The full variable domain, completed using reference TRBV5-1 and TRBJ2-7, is KAGVTQTPRYLIKTRGQQVTLSCSPISGHRSVSWYQQTPGQGLQFLFEYFSETQRNKGNFPGRFSGRQFSNSRSEMNVSTLELGDSALYLCASSYDGSYEQYFGPGTRLTVT.

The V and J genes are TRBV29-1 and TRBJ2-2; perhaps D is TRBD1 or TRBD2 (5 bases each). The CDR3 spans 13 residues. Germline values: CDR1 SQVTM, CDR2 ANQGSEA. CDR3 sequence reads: CSTDGGNTGELFF. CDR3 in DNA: TGCAGTACCGATGGGGGGAACACCGGGGAGCTGTTTTTT.

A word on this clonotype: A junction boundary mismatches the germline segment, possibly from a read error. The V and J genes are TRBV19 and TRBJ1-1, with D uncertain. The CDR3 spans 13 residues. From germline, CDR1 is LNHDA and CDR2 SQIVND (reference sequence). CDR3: CASSFRRGENLRF. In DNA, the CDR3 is TGTGCCAGTAGTTTCCGACGTGGGGAAAACCTTCGCTTT.